This is a list of T cell receptor beta chains from one sample in a study of blood T cell repertoires in COVID-19. Assay: immunoSEQ multiplex PCR; the TCRdb copy retains only in-frame clones and omits some. The table has 200,000 to 300,000 clones, around 84% seen once. The specimen was peripheral blood. These receptors came from a man in his sixties with acute or convalescent COVID-19. The CDR3 runs from the conserved cysteine through the conserved F or W. Each record gives: J gene, V gene, clone size, D gene, CDR3 protein, CDR3 DNA. A D gene is named only where the DNA matches it firmly. Rows give clone size only sometimes, using once, few, many, or a class for an expanded clone.

J gene: TRBJ1-1; V gene: TRBV5-1; clone size: .; D gene: .; CDR3 protein: CASRRDTNTEAFF; CDR3 DNA: TGCGCCAGCAGACGGGACACCAACACTGAAGCTTTCTTT
J gene: TRBJ2-7; V gene: TRBV2; clone size: .; D gene: TRBD1; CDR3 protein: CASNGQGELYEQYF; CDR3 DNA: TGTGCCAGCAACGGACAGGGAGAGCTCTACGAGCAGTACTTC
J gene: TRBJ1-4; V gene: TRBV6-5; clone size: .; D gene: TRBD1; CDR3 protein: CATTGGFNEKLFF; CDR3 DNA: TGTGCCACTACAGGGGGCTTTAATGAAAAACTGTTTTTT
J gene: TRBJ2-1; V gene: TRBV21-1; clone size: .; D gene: .; CDR3 protein: CASSRGQGGINEQFF; CDR3 DNA: TGTGCCAGCAGCAGGGGACAGGGGGGAATCAATGAGCAGTTCTTC
J gene: TRBJ2-3; V gene: TRBV14; clone size: .; D gene: TRBD2; CDR3 protein: CASSQAGAGGPEDTQYF; CDR3 DNA: TGTGCCAGCAGCCAAGCCGGCGCGGGGGGGCCCGAAGATACGCAGTATTTT
J gene: TRBJ1-6; V gene: TRBV4-2; clone size: .; D gene: TRBD1; CDR3 protein: CASSPGQGGNSPLHF; CDR3 DNA: TGTGCCAGCAGCCCCGGACAGGGCGGTAATTCACCCCTCCACTTT
J gene: TRBJ1-1; V gene: TRBV7-6; clone size: .; D gene: .; CDR3 protein: CASSLDLREDTEAFF; CDR3 DNA: TGTGCCAGCAGCTTGGACTTGAGGGAGGACACTGAAGCTTTCTTT
J gene: TRBJ1-1; V gene: TRBV19; clone size: .; D gene: .; CDR3 protein: CASSTQGGTEAFF; CDR3 DNA: TGTGCCAGTAGTACGCAGGGAGGCACTGAAGCTTTCTTT
J gene: TRBJ2-2; V gene: TRBV28; clone size: .; D gene: TRBD2; CDR3 protein: CASSLGGLAGVGNTGELFF; CDR3 DNA: TGTGCCAGCAGTTTAGGGGGACTAGCGGGAGTGGGGAACACCGGGGAGCTGTTTTTT
J gene: TRBJ2-1; V gene: TRBV11-2; clone size: .; D gene: TRBD2; CDR3 protein: CASSLQRGAAQQFF; CDR3 DNA: TGTGCCAGCAGCTTACAGCGGGGGGCCGCACAGCAGTTCTTC
J gene: TRBJ2-1; V gene: TRBV2; clone size: .; D gene: TRBD2; CDR3 protein: CASTDGGSSGGAWGNEQFF; CDR3 DNA: TGTGCCAGCACCGATGGCGGGTCTAGCGGGGGTGCCTGGGGGAATGAGCAGTTCTTC
J gene: TRBJ2-1; V gene: TRBV7-6; clone size: .; D gene: .; CDR3 protein: CASSRSRGGEQFF; CDR3 DNA: TGTGCCAGCAGCCGAAGCAGGGGTGGGGAGCAGTTCTTC
J gene: TRBJ2-1; V gene: TRBV27; clone size: .; D gene: .; CDR3 protein: CASSLSGRGWEQFF; CDR3 DNA: TGTGCCAGCAGTTTATCTGGTAGGGGGTGGGAGCAGTTCTTC
J gene: TRBJ1-6; V gene: TRBV6-5; clone size: .; D gene: .; CDR3 protein: CASSPGGNSPLHF; CDR3 DNA: TGTGCCAGCAGCCCCGGAGGGAATTCACCCCTCCACTTT
J gene: TRBJ1-1; V gene: TRBV10-3; clone size: .; D gene: .; CDR3 protein: CAISDGTRGAFNTEAFF; CDR3 DNA: TGTGCCATCAGTGACGGCACTCGGGGGGCATTTAACACTGAAGCTTTCTTT
J gene: TRBJ2-7; V gene: TRBV11-2; clone size: .; D gene: .; CDR3 protein: CASSLVPVLWREQYF; CDR3 DNA: TGTGCCAGCAGCTTAGTTCCGGTTTTGTGGCGGGAGCAGTACTTC
J gene: TRBJ2-3; V gene: TRBV7-2; clone size: .; D gene: .; CDR3 protein: CASSPLTGVDTQYF; CDR3 DNA: TGTGCCAGCAGCCCGCTGACAGGCGTAGATACGCAGTATTTT
J gene: TRBJ2-7; V gene: TRBV14; clone size: .; D gene: .; CDR3 protein: CASSQESWRSEQYF; CDR3 DNA: TGTGCCAGCAGCCAAGAATCTTGGAGGTCCGAGCAGTACTTC
J gene: TRBJ2-7; V gene: TRBV14; clone size: .; D gene: .; CDR3 protein: CASSQRVYEQYF; CDR3 DNA: TGTGCCAGCAGCCAAAGAGTCTACGAGCAGTACTTC
J gene: TRBJ2-7; V gene: TRBV5-1; clone size: .; D gene: .; CDR3 protein: CASSLQGYEQYF; CDR3 DNA: TGCGCCAGCAGCTTACAGGGCTACGAGCAGTACTTC
J gene: TRBJ2-7; V gene: TRBV28; clone size: .; D gene: .; CDR3 protein: CASKTPGPTEGLEQYF; CDR3 DNA: TGTGCCAGCAAAACACCGGGACCTACAGAGGGACTTGAGCAGTACTTC
J gene: TRBJ2-7; V gene: TRBV19; clone size: .; D gene: TRBD1; CDR3 protein: CASRGQGFREQYF; CDR3 DNA: TGTGCCAGTAGGGGACAGGGTTTTCGCGAGCAGTACTTC
J gene: TRBJ1-1; V gene: TRBV6-6; clone size: .; D gene: .; CDR3 protein: CASSYRPGGMNTEAFF; CDR3 DNA: TGTGCCAGCAGTTACCGCCCGGGGGGGATGAACACTGAAGCTTTCTTT
J gene: TRBJ1-2; V gene: TRBV6-5; clone size: .; D gene: .; CDR3 protein: CASTPSSGGYTF; CDR3 DNA: TGTGCCAGCACCCCCAGTTCTGGTGGCTACACCTTC
J gene: TRBJ2-1; V gene: TRBV9; clone size: .; D gene: TRBD1; CDR3 protein: CASSLSTGIYNEQFF; CDR3 DNA: TGTGCCAGCAGCCTCTCGACAGGGATTTACAATGAGCAGTTCTTC
J gene: TRBJ1-6; V gene: TRBV5-5; clone size: .; D gene: .; CDR3 protein: CASSLEGGSNSPLHF; CDR3 DNA: TGTGCCAGCAGCTTGGAAGGGGGTTCTAATTCACCCCTCCACTTT
J gene: TRBJ2-1; V gene: TRBV2; clone size: .; D gene: TRBD2; CDR3 protein: CASNNPTSGQFF; CDR3 DNA: TGTGCCAGCAATAACCCGACTAGCGGGCAGTTCTTC
J gene: TRBJ1-4; V gene: TRBV7-9; clone size: .; D gene: .; CDR3 protein: CASSLLGTNEKLFF; CDR3 DNA: TGTGCCAGCAGCTTACTGGGGACAAATGAAAAACTGTTTTTT
J gene: TRBJ2-7; V gene: TRBV4-1; clone size: .; D gene: TRBD1; CDR3 protein: CASSPVRDRPSDEQYF; CDR3 DNA: TGCGCCAGCAGCCCTGTCCGGGACAGACCGTCAGACGAGCAGTACTTC
J gene: TRBJ1-1; V gene: TRBV5-4; clone size: .; D gene: .; CDR3 protein: CASSPKGGGYTEAFF; CDR3 DNA: TGTGCCAGCAGCCCTAAAGGGGGGGGCTACACTGAAGCTTTCTTT
J gene: TRBJ2-5; V gene: TRBV7-3; clone size: .; D gene: .; CDR3 protein: CASSSYPQETQYF; CDR3 DNA: TGTGCCAGCAGCTCCTACCCCCAAGAGACCCAGTACTTC
J gene: TRBJ2-1; V gene: TRBV19; clone size: once; D gene: .; CDR3 protein: CASSRGQEPYNEQFF; CDR3 DNA: TGTGCCAGTAGTAGAGGGCAGGAGCCTTACAATGAGCAGTTCTTC
J gene: TRBJ2-5; V gene: TRBV5-1; clone size: .; D gene: TRBD1; CDR3 protein: CASSPDRGQETQYF; CDR3 DNA: TGCGCCAGCAGCCCGGACAGGGGCCAAGAGACCCAGTACTTC
J gene: TRBJ1-2; V gene: TRBV5-1; clone size: .; D gene: TRBD1; CDR3 protein: CASSLEAGGSGYTF; CDR3 DNA: TGCGCCAGCAGCTTGGAAGCAGGGGGCTCTGGCTACACCTTC
J gene: TRBJ1-2; V gene: TRBV6-2/TRBV6-3; clone size: .; D gene: .; CDR3 protein: CASSVRGNVGYTF; CDR3 DNA: TGTGCCAGCAGTGTCAGGGGTAATGTTGGCTACACCTTC
J gene: TRBJ2-3; V gene: TRBV2; clone size: .; D gene: TRBD2; CDR3 protein: CASSSLAGADTQYF; CDR3 DNA: TGTGCCAGCAGTTCTCTAGCGGGAGCGGATACGCAGTATTTT
J gene: TRBJ1-2; V gene: TRBV19; clone size: .; D gene: .; CDR3 protein: CASSIRAGANYGYTF; CDR3 DNA: TGTGCCAGTAGTATTCGGGCAGGGGCAAACTATGGCTACACCTTC
J gene: TRBJ1-2; V gene: TRBV24-1; clone size: few; D gene: .; CDR3 protein: CATSDLTRSYGYTF; CDR3 DNA: TGTGCCACCAGTGACCTGACCCGGAGCTATGGCTACACCTTC
J gene: TRBJ1-6; V gene: TRBV18; clone size: .; D gene: TRBD1; CDR3 protein: CASSTGQGFLIGNSPLHF; CDR3 DNA: TGTGCCAGCTCAACTGGACAGGGGTTCCTTATTGGTAATTCACCCCTCCACTTT
J gene: TRBJ1-3; V gene: TRBV19; clone size: .; D gene: TRBD1; CDR3 protein: CASSIDRANTIYF; CDR3 DNA: TGTGCCAGTAGTATCGACAGGGCGAACACCATATATTTT
J gene: TRBJ2-4; V gene: TRBV25-1; clone size: .; D gene: TRBD1; CDR3 protein: CASSPRGTGENIQYF; CDR3 DNA: TGTGCCAGCAGTCCGAGGGGGACAGGGGAAAACATTCAGTACTTC
J gene: TRBJ1-2; V gene: TRBV6-5; clone size: .; D gene: .; CDR3 protein: CASKYDSPNYGYTF; CDR3 DNA: TGTGCCAGCAAATACGACAGTCCTAACTATGGCTACACCTTC
J gene: TRBJ2-1; V gene: TRBV13; clone size: .; D gene: TRBD1; CDR3 protein: CASSPIDRGAEQFF; CDR3 DNA: TGTGCCAGCAGCCCCATCGACAGGGGGGCCGAGCAGTTCTTC
J gene: TRBJ2-1; V gene: TRBV6-5; clone size: few; D gene: TRBD2; CDR3 protein: CASSYSLTSGYNEQFF; CDR3 DNA: TGTGCCAGCAGTTACTCGTTAACTAGCGGGTACAATGAGCAGTTCTTC
J gene: TRBJ2-3; V gene: TRBV28; clone size: .; D gene: .; CDR3 protein: CASSLWGVVGGTDTQYF; CDR3 DNA: TGTGCCAGCAGTTTGTGGGGGGTGGTAGGGGGCACAGATACGCAGTATTTT
J gene: TRBJ2-1; V gene: TRBV9; clone size: once; D gene: TRBD2; CDR3 protein: CASSVSGGYYNEQFF; CDR3 DNA: TGTGCCAGCAGCGTTAGCGGGGGGTACTACAATGAGCAGTTCTTC
J gene: TRBJ2-1; V gene: TRBV6-6; clone size: .; D gene: TRBD2; CDR3 protein: CASSHPARENNEQFF; CDR3 DNA: TGTGCCAGCAGTCATCCTGCGCGGGAGAACAATGAGCAGTTCTTC
J gene: TRBJ1-2; V gene: TRBV12-3/TRBV12-4; clone size: .; D gene: .; CDR3 protein: CASSQTSVGAPAF; CDR3 DNA: TGTGCCAGCAGTCAGACAAGTGTGGGGGCCCCTGCCTTC
J gene: TRBJ2-1; V gene: TRBV6-5; clone size: .; D gene: .; CDR3 protein: CASAALSYNEQFF; CDR3 DNA: TGTGCCAGCGCGGCGCTCTCCTACAATGAGCAGTTCTTC
J gene: TRBJ2-7; V gene: TRBV4-3; clone size: .; D gene: TRBD2; CDR3 protein: CASSQDVSGLAGEVEQYF; CDR3 DNA: TGCGCCAGCAGCCAAGATGTTTCAGGGCTAGCGGGAGAAGTTGAGCAGTACTTC
J gene: TRBJ2-7; V gene: TRBV6-1; clone size: .; D gene: .; CDR3 protein: CASSEARPLSYEQYF; CDR3 DNA: TGTGCCAGCAGTGAAGCCAGGCCGCTTTCCTACGAGCAGTACTTC
J gene: TRBJ1-4; V gene: TRBV7-8; clone size: .; D gene: TRBD1; CDR3 protein: CASSPKRPRIDRGEKLFF; CDR3 DNA: TGTGCCAGCAGCCCCAAGCGGCCCAGGATCGACAGGGGGGAAAAACTGTTTTTT
J gene: TRBJ2-7; V gene: TRBV7-3; clone size: few; D gene: TRBD2; CDR3 protein: CASSSSGRWGEQYF; CDR3 DNA: TGTGCCAGCAGCTCTAGCGGGAGGTGGGGCGAGCAGTACTTC